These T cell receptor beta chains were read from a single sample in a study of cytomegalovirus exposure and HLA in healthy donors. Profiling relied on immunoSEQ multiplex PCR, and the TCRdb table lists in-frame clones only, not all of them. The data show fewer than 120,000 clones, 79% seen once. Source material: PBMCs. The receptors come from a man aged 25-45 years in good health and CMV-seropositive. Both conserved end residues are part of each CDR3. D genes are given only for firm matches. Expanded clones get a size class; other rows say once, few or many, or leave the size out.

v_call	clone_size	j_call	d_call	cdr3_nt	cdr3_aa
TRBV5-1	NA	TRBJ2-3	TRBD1	TGCGCCAGCAGCTGGACAGGGCGCACAGATACGCAGTATTTT	CASSWTGRTDTQYF
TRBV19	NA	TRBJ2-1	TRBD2	TGTGCCAGTAGGAGTCGGGGGGGCAATGAGCAGTTCTTC	CASRSRGGNEQFF
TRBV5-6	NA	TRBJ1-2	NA	TGTGCCAGCAGCCTCCTGGCCAGGGCGGATGGCTACACCTTC	CASSLLARADGYTF
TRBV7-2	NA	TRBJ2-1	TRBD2	TGTGCCAGCAGCTTAATAAGCGGGGGGGATGCCTACAATGAGCAGTTCTTC	CASSLISGGDAYNEQFF
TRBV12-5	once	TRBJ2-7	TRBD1	TGTGCTAGTGGTTGCCAGGGACAGGGGGATTGCCGAAACGAATACGAGCAGTACTTC	CASGCQGQGDCRNEYEQYF
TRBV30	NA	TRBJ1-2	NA	TGTGCCTGCCCTACAGGGTCTCGCGGTGGCTACACCTTC	CACPTGSRGGYTF
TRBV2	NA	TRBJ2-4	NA	TGTGCCAGCAGTGAAGTCTCAGGGGCTCCTCCAGACATTCAGTACTTC	CASSEVSGAPPDIQYF
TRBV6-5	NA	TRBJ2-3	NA	TGTGCCAGCAGTGTACTAGGGTCAGGGGCAGATACGCAGTATTTT	CASSVLGSGADTQYF
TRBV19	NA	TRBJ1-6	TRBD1	TGTGCCAGTAGTATAGAGGAACAGGGGGTGGATTCACCCCTCCACTTT	CASSIEEQGVDSPLHF
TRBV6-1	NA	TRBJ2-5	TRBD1	TGTGCCAGCAGTGTGGGACAGGGGATAGAGACCCAGTACTTC	CASSVGQGIETQYF
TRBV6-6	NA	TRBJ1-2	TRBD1	TGTGCCAGCATCCACAGGGGCCTTGGAAATGGCTACACCTTC	CASIHRGLGNGYTF
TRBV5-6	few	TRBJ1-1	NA	TGTGCCAGCATCCTCTGGGCCAGCTGGGGGGCTGAAGCTTTCTTT	CASILWASWGAEAFF
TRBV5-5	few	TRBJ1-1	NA	TGTGCCAGCAGCTTGGAGGACATCACTGAAGCTTTCTTT	CASSLEDITEAFF
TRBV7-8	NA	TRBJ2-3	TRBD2	TGTGCCAGCAGTCCGACGGGACTAGCACTGGATACGCAGTATTTT	CASSPTGLALDTQYF
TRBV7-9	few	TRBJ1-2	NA	TGTGCCAGCAGCTTAGGGCCCTCTAGCTATGGCTACACCTTC	CASSLGPSSYGYTF
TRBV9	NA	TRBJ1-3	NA	TGTGCCAGCAGCGCGGGTCTCTCTGGAAACACCATATATTTT	CASSAGLSGNTIYF
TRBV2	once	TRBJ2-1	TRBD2	TGTGCCAGCAGTGAAGGGCCCCTAGCGGGGGGCTACAATGAGCAGTTCTTC	CASSEGPLAGGYNEQFF
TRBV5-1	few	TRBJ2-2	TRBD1	TGCGCCAGCAGCTTGAGGGGGCCCGACACCGGGGAGCTGTTTTTT	CASSLRGPDTGELFF
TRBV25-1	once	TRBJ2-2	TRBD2	TGTGCCAGTGTAGCGGGGGGGAATTCCGGGGAGCTGTTTTTT	CASVAGGNSGELFF
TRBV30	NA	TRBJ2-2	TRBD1	TGTGCCTGGAGTAAACGGGACAGGGGGCGCGCCGGGGAGCTGTTTTTT	CAWSKRDRGRAGELFF
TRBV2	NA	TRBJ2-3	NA	TGTGCCAGCAGTGTGCAGACAGATACGCAGTATTTT	CASSVQTDTQYF
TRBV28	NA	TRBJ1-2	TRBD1	TGTGCCAGTCTCGGGACAGGGTATTTCTATGGCTACACCTTC	CASLGTGYFYGYTF
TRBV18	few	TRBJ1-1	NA	TGTGCCAGCTCGCGCGGACGGGAGAACACTGAAGCTTTCTTT	CASSRGRENTEAFF
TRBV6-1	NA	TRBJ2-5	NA	TGTGCCAGCAGTGAAACTAGCTTGGAGACCCAGTACTTC	CASSETSLETQYF
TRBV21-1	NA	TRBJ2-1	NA	TGTGCCAGCAGCAAGGCATGCGACAGATACAATGAGCAGTTCTTC	CASSKACDRYNEQFF
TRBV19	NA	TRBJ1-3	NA	TGTGCCAGTAAAAACCAACGCGGCGGGGACGGAAACACCATATATTTT	CASKNQRGGDGNTIYF
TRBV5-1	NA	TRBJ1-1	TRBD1	TGCGCCAGCAGCCCGACCTGGGACAGCTTATCTCGGGACACTGAAGCTTTCTTT	CASSPTWDSLSRDTEAFF
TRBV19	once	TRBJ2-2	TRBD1	TGTGCCAGTAGTGGAACCGGGACAGGGTTCACCGGGGAGCTGTTTTTT	CASSGTGTGFTGELFF
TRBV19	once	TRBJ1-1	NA	TGTGCCAGTAGTATCGGGGGGAACACTGAAGCTTTCTTT	CASSIGGNTEAFF
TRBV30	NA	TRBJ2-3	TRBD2	TGTGCCTGGAGTGCAGGGACTAGCGGGGGCGCAGATACGCAGTATTTT	CAWSAGTSGGADTQYF
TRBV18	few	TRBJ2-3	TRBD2	TGTGCCAGCTCACCACCGGCTAGCGGGCCAGATACGCAGTATTTT	CASSPPASGPDTQYF
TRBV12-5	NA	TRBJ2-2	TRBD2	TGTGCTTCGTCAGCGGGGGCCCTCTTTACCGGGGAGCTGTTTTTT	CASSAGALFTGELFF
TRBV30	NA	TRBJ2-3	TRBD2	TGTGCCTGGATGGGGACTAGCGGGGCCTACACAGATACGCAGTATTTT	CAWMGTSGAYTDTQYF
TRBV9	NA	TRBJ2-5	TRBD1	TGTGCCAGCAGCGTAGAGACAGGGGGGGAACAAGAGACCCAGTACTTC	CASSVETGGEQETQYF
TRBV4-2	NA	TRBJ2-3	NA	TGTGCCAGCAGCCAACCGGGGGCGGGGGACACAGATACGCAGTATTTT	CASSQPGAGDTDTQYF
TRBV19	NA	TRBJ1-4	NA	TGTGCCAGTAGTAAGGGGTCGGAGCAACCTGAAAAACTGTTTTTT	CASSKGSEQPEKLFF
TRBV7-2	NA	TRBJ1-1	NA	TGTGCCAGCAGCTTTTCCTGGAACACTGAAGCTTTCTTT	CASSFSWNTEAFF
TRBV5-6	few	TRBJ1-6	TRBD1	TGTGCCAGCAGAGGGGGACAGGGGTTTTCGAGTTCACCCCTCCACTTT	CASRGGQGFSSSPLHF
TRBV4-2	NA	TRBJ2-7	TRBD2	TGTGCCAGCAGCCAGTATCGACTAGCGGGGGACTACGAGCAGTACTTC	CASSQYRLAGDYEQYF
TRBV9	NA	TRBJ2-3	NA	TGTGCCAGCAGCGTCGAGGGAGATTGGACAGATACGCAGTATTTT	CASSVEGDWTDTQYF
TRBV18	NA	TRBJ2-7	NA	TGTGCCAGCTCGGCTCAGGGTTACGAGCAGTACTTC	CASSAQGYEQYF
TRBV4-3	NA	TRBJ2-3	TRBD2	TGCGCCAGTCGGGAGGTGGCGGGCCCGGATACGCAGTATTTT	CASREVAGPDTQYF